These 22 T cell receptor beta chains came from one sample sequenced in a study of shared T cell receptors in the human thymus. The data were produced by immunoSEQ multiplex PCR, yet TCRdb's version contains in-frame clones alone and is incomplete. The sample consists of about 610,000 clones, 88% of them appearing once. These data are also associated with another study on human thymus T cells.

Sequencing was carried out using thymocytes. Receptors were obtained from a boy in the first two years of life with a congenital heart defect.

The J gene is TRBJ2-1, the V gene TRBV13; 8 bases agree with TRBD2. Looked up from germline, CDR1 is PRHDT and CDR2 is FYEKMQ (reference sequence). This CDR3 contains 16 residues. The J segment lost 2 bases and the V segment lost 3 bases, leaving 6 bases of the junction unmatched. CDR3 residues: CASSFGGRLAYNEQFF. In DNA, the CDR3 is TGTGCCAGCAGCTTCGGCGGGAGGCTCGCCTACAATGAGCAGTTCTTC.

The chain uses TRBV25-1 and TRBJ1-2; 10 positions match TRBD1. The trim removed 1 base at V and 4 bases at J, leaving 6 bases unmatched. CDR3 length: 16 residues. Germline V CDR1 and CDR2: MGHDK, SYGVNS. The CDR3 DNA reads TGTGCCAGCAGTGAATTAGACAGGGGGCAGTTCTATGGCTACACCTTC. This translates into CASSELDRGQFYGYTF.

This chain links TRBV4-3 with TRBJ2-7; 9 bases align to TRBD1. Unmatched junction bases numbered 6, after V lost 3 bases and J lost 3 bases. CDR3 length: 15 residues. Germline assignment: CDR1 LGHNA and CDR2 YSLEER. The DNA of the CDR3 is TGCGCCAGCAGCCACGGGACAGGGCGGAACTACGAGCAGTACTTC. Protein sequence: CASSHGTGRNYEQYF.

The chain combines TRBV7-3 with TRBJ2-7; 8 bases fit TRBD1. This CDR3 is 15 amino acids long. From germline, CDR1 is SGHTA and CDR2 FQGTGA. V trimming: 5 bases; J trimming: 0 bases; junction bases outside the gene matches: 6. The CDR3 DNA sequence: TGTGCCAGCAGCCAAGACAGGGGCAGCTCCTACGAGCAGTACTTC. Residues: CASSQDRGSSYEQYF.

This sequence joins TRBV10-3 and TRBJ1-2; TRBD1 might be the D (5 bases). In germline, CDR1 is ENHRY, CDR2 SYGVKD. V lost 8 bases to trimming and J lost 3 bases, with 16 bases between them. The CDR3 runs 14 residues. The CDR3 nucleotides are TGTGCCATCGTTTCGGACGCGGGGGACTATGGCTACACCTTC. Translation: CAIVSDAGDYGYTF.

The chain couples TRBV29-1 to TRBJ2-7; tentatively, D is TRBD2 (5 bases). The CDR3 loop spans 14 amino acids. Between the trimmed V and J ends, which lost 2 bases and 2 bases, there was a span of 13 bases. Germline V gene sequence: CDR1 SQVTM, CDR2 ANQGSEA. CDR3 DNA sequence: TGCAGCGTTGAAACGGGGAAGGGAGCCTACGAGCAGTACTTC. Translating it yields CSVETGKGAYEQYF.

This clone was observed a single time. CDR3 amino acids: CASSRQGKGYTF. CDR3 sequence (DNA): TGTGCCAGCAGTCGACAGGGAAAGGGCTACACCTTC. This chain uses TRBV27 with TRBJ1-2, with TRBD1 identical over 7 bases. The CDR3 is 12 amino acids. Germline V lookup: CDR1 MNHEY, CDR2 SMNVEV (reference sequence). V lost 5 bases, J lost 8 bases, and 5 bases stayed unmatched.

The chain carries TRBV27 and TRBJ2-7, with 9 nucleotides matching TRBD2. V trimming: 5 bases; J trimming: 3 bases; junction bases outside the gene matches: 14. The CDR3 loop spans 17 amino acids. CDR1 and CDR2 (germline): MNHEY, SMNVEV (reference sequence). As DNA, the CDR3 is TGTGCCAGCAGTCCCCCAGGCCAGCGGGAGGCCTTCTACGAGCAGTACTTC. Its protein is CASSPPGQREAFYEQYF.

The rearrangement links TRBV28 to TRBJ2-4; 12 bases are a match to TRBD2. Germline CDR1 MDHEN, CDR2 SYDVKM. V lost 5 bases, J lost 1 base, and 6 bases stayed unmatched. The CDR3 has 17 amino acids. The CDR3 region is CASSLRTSGIAKNIQYF. CDR3 DNA sequence: TGTGCCAGCAGTCTCAGGACTAGCGGGATTGCCAAAAACATTCAGTACTTC.

This clone has a handful of counts. The chain couples TRBV29-1 to TRBJ2-1; D perhaps matches TRBD2 (6 bases). This CDR3 is 13 amino acids long. The V and J ends lost 3 bases and 14 bases respectively, with 20 bases between them. CDR1 is SQVTM and CDR2 is ANQGSEA in the germline V gene. The CDR3 spells CSVELSPGREKFF. The CDR3 nucleotides read TGCAGCGTTGAGCTCTCCCCCGGACGGGAGAAGTTCTTC.

The chain links TRBV6-1 to TRBJ2-1; possibly TRBD1 for D (5 bases). V was shortened by 2 bases and J by 11 bases, with 16 bases between the two germline ends. The germline CDR1 and CDR2 sequences are MNHNS and SASEGT. This CDR3 is 14 amino acids long. The CDR3 sequence is CASSEWAGKGQQFF. Here the CDR3 DNA reads TGTGCCAGCAGTGAATGGGCAGGAAAGGGGCAGCAGTTCTTC.

The chain employs TRBV29-1 and TRBJ2-2, with 13 bases lining up with TRBD2. Trimming took 6 bases from V and 4 from J; bases not matched to a gene: 8. CDR1 is SQVTM and CDR2 is ANQGSEA in the germline V gene. The CDR3 covers 16 residues. The CDR3 nucleotides read TGCAGCGTGGCAGGGACTAGCGGGAAGAGCACCGGGGAGCTGTTTTTT. Translation gives CSVAGTSGKSTGELFF.

V gene TRBV27 combines with J gene TRBJ1-3; possible D gene TRBD1, 5 bases. Germline-derived CDR1 and CDR2 are MNHEY and SMNVEV (reference sequence). Trimming took 0 bases from V and 2 from J, leaving 17 bases between them. This CDR3 spans 18 amino acids. This chain's CDR3 is CASSLSGPRGLAGNTIYF. CDR3 DNA sequence: TGTGCCAGCAGTTTATCGGGGCCCCGGGGGTTAGCTGGAAACACCATATATTTT.

The J gene is TRBJ1-1, the V gene TRBV19, with 9 bases lining up with TRBD1. The CDR3 contains 16 residues. The trim removed 5 bases at V and 5 bases at J, leaving 12 bases unmatched. The germline gives CDR1 LNHDA, CDR2 SQIVND (reference sequence). The CDR3 DNA reads TGTGCCAGTAGTGGCAATAAACAGGGGGCCAAAACTGAAGCTTTCTTT. This translates into CASSGNKQGAKTEAFF.

This chain uses TRBV5-1 with TRBJ1-5; 7 nucleotides agree with TRBD1. Germline V CDR1 and CDR2: SGHRS, YFSETQ. The trim removed 2 bases at V and 3 bases at J, leaving 2 bases unmatched. The CDR3 extends over 14 amino acids. The DNA for the CDR3 is TGCGCCAGCAGCTTAGGGACAGACAATCAGCCCCAGCATTTT. Amino acids: CASSLGTDNQPQHF.

The chain joins TRBV4-1 to TRBJ2-7; the match to TRBD2 covers 13 bases. Trimming cost V 3 bases and J 0 bases; bases outside gene matches: 2. Germline V lookup: CDR1 MGHRA, CDR2 YSYEKL. The CDR3 totals 16 residues. The CDR3 region is CASSQGTSGVSYEQYF. In nucleotides, the CDR3 is TGCGCCAGCAGCCAGGGGACTAGCGGGGTCTCCTACGAGCAGTACTTC.

V gene TRBV30 combines with J gene TRBJ2-7; 14 nucleotides align to TRBD2. Losses at the gene ends were 3 bases for V and 5 bases for J; bases not matched to a gene: 18. The CDR3 has 19 amino acids. Germline V gene sequence: CDR1 GTSNPN, CDR2 SVGIG (reference sequence). The CDR3 is CAWSHRPSSGLAGENEQYF. CDR3 sequence (DNA): TGTGCCTGGAGCCACCGCCCGTCCTCGGGACTAGCGGGAGAAAACGAGCAGTACTTC.

The J gene is TRBJ1-2, the V gene TRBV4-2; the match to TRBD1 covers 9 bases. Germline V gives CDR1 LGHNA, CDR2 YNFKEQ. Germline trimming cut 1 base from V and 8 bases from J; bases unmatched to any gene: 5. This CDR3 is 14 amino acids long. The CDR3 nucleotides read TGTGCCAGCAGCCAAGGCCCCGACAGGGGGGGCTACACCTTC. Protein product: CASSQGPDRGGYTF.

The chain joins TRBV7-2 to TRBJ2-5; 12 bases match TRBD1. The J call could be wrong; TRBJ2-7 is a better fit for the DNA end. The CDR3 has 15 residues. Per germline, CDR1 SGHTA and CDR2 FQGNSA. In DNA, the CDR3 is TGTGCCAGCAGCCCGGGGACAGGGGGCAGGTACGAGCAGTACTTC. Its protein product is CASSPGTGGRYEQYF.

Only one count was recorded for this clone. The J gene is TRBJ2-1, the V gene TRBV9, with D uncertain. This CDR3 has 15 amino acids. V lost 5 bases and J 0 bases, leaving 12 bases between the germline ends. The V gene's germline CDR1 is SGDLS and CDR2 YYNGEE. As DNA, the CDR3 is TGTGCCAGCAGTGAAGCGAGGAGCTCCTACAATGAGCAGTTCTTC. Encoded protein: CASSEARSSYNEQFF.

The CDR3 sequence: CASFSGSFYEQYF. As DNA, the CDR3 is TGTGCCAGCTTTAGCGGGAGTTTTTACGAGCAGTACTTC. This chain joins TRBV2 and TRBJ2-7; 9 bases are shared with TRBD2. The CDR3 sequence is 13 residues long. With V trimmed by 8 bases and J by 4 bases, 6 bases remained unmatched. Germline V gene sequence: CDR1 SNHLY, CDR2 FYNNEI.

The genes are TRBV5-1 and TRBJ2-5; TRBD1 matches 8 bases. The junction had 11 bases not matched to a gene; V was cut back by 0 bases and J by 4 bases. The CDR3 sequence is 17 residues long. Looked up from germline, CDR1 is SGHRS and CDR2 is YFSETQ. The CDR3 DNA reads TGCGCCAGCAGCTTGGTATTCTACAGGGGGTTTGGAGAGACCCAGTACTTC. This gives the protein CASSLVFYRGFGETQYF.